This T cell receptor (beta chain) comes out of a study of blood T cell repertoires in COVID-19 (dated by TCRdb to 2020 to 2021). At the level of the whole study: The collaborator samples originated in the United States, Italy and Spain and spanned the acute and convalescent phases of COVID-19. The prospective study material was composed of cDNA or gDNA derived from T cells, B-cell-depleted T cells, or PBMCs. Deeply sampled blood TCRbeta repertoires from subjects exposed to, actively infected with, or recovered from COVID-19 were included in the dataset. The repertoires were made available in a free public database intended to serve as a resource for research on the immune response to SARS-CoV-2. The samples were drawn from the first 160 participants of the ongoing ImmuneRACE study and from 1,254 subjects provided by 6 global collaborators. A de-identified subject ID, COVID-19 status, age in years and sex were almost always included in the sample metadata. Where available, HLA class I and class II types were taken from metadata supplied by the sample provider and were not determined by assay-based typing.

TCRbeta CDR3 regions were amplified from genomic DNA using the immunoSEQ Assay, a bias-controlled multiplex PCR. Per the original workflow: Within the assay, amplification of reference gene primers was used to estimate how many nucleated cells each sample contained. Sequence reads were collapsed and filtered to measure the absolute abundance of every unique TCRbeta CDR3 rearrangement. For each sample, productive Simpson clonality was calculated as the square root of Simpson's diversity index across productive rearrangements. Drawn from immuneACCESS, this table holds only the in-frame rearrangements with V and J called that TCRdb kept. Clones are partly lost; checked studies trace under half to an unresolved V gene and leave the rest unexplained. That table supplies the V and J calls and clone size; D and trimming were determined from the DNA. Present in this sample are about 25,000 clones, around 83% of which were seen just once. Roughly 22% of the sample comes from the top ten.

The paper's findings and limits, for the study overall: How much clinical and demographic metadata was included differed by source and by participant, and the metadata was provided uncurated.

With regard to this clone: No antigen is known for it. No base quality values were provided; no much bigger clone lies one nucleotide off.

V and J are truncated by 1 base and 2 bases respectively, leaving an intervening sequence of 16 bases. The CDR3 contains 17 residues, cysteine and phenylalanine counted. CDR3 DNA is the only sequence kept; it has 51 bases, read in frame from the first base. CDR1 SGHVS and CDR2 FNYEAQ are derived from the germline V gene. Whole blood was collected in K2EDTA tubes by collaborating institutions according to the institutions' own protocols. For TCRbeta analysis, collaborators shipped samples in one of three forms: frozen whole blood, isolated PBMCs, or DNA extracted from either of those sample types. This chain joins TRBV7-6 to TRBJ2-3; the best D guess is TRBD2, with 5 bases matching. The sample comprised peripheral blood. This clonotype originated in a human donor in a cohort sampled during active COVID-19. The CDR3 protein is CASSLVAGGSNTDTQYF. The nucleotide sequence is given as TGTGCCAGCAGCTTAGTAGCCGGCGGGTCGAACACAGATACGCAGTATTTT.